A selection of T cell receptor beta chains follows, all from one sample in a study of identical twins. TCRdb itself ran the 5' RACE reads through MiXCR, one entry per CDR3 protein. There are about 570,000 distinct CDR3 sequences in the sample; around 9.6% occur only once, and around 3.1% lies in the top ten. This sample was shared with a second study, whose subject was yellow fever vaccine responses in identical twins.

The sequencing sample was made of PBMCs. These receptors all come from a woman aged 18 to 35 in good health. The CDR3 runs from the conserved cysteine through the conserved F or W. Each record gives: J gene, V gene, D gene, clone size, CDR3 protein, CDR3 DNA. A D gene is named only where the DNA matches it firmly. Some rows have no size entry. The others give once, few or many, or a class for an expanded clone.

>TRBJ2-5|TRBV6-1|.|.
CASQSGPQETQYF
TGTGCCAGCCAATCGGGTCCCCAAGAGACCCAGTACTTC
>TRBJ2-1|TRBV12-3/TRBV12-4|TRBD2|many
CASTWGGSAYNEQFF
TGTGCCAGCACCTGGGGGGGTAGCGCCTACAATGAGCAGTTCTTC
>TRBJ1-2|TRBV3-1|TRBD1|many
CASSPWDRDYGYTF
TGTGCCAGCAGCCCCTGGGACAGAGACTATGGCTACACCTTC
>TRBJ1-5|TRBV6-2/TRBV6-3|.|few
CASSYSVIRSNQPQHF
TGTGCCAGCAGTTATTCAGTAATCCGTAGCAATCAGCCCCAGCATTTT
>TRBJ1-1|TRBV7-8|.|.
CASSLLSGVVKDTGAFF
TGTGCCAGCAGCTTACTATCAGGGGTGGTCAAGGACACTGGAGCTTTCTTT
>TRBJ1-6|TRBV15|.|.
CATSRDLGGNSPLHF
TGTGCCACCAGCAGAGATTTGGGGGGTAATTCACCCCTCCACTTT
>TRBJ2-5|TRBV29-1|.|many
CSVVALSPTETQYF
TGCAGCGTTGTGGCACTTTCCCCAACGGAGACCCAGTACTTC
>TRBJ2-1|TRBV7-2|.|few
CASSLGRLVDVNEQFF
TGTGCCAGCAGCTTAGGGAGGCTAGTAGACGTCAATGAGCAGTTCTTC
>TRBJ2-4|TRBV6-1|TRBD2|few
CAARGTSGKLAKNIQYF
TGTGCCGCAAGGGGGACTAGCGGGAAGCTAGCCAAAAACATTCAGTACTTC
>TRBJ1-1|TRBV7-3|.|.
CASSRDITGEAFF
TGTGCCAGCAGCCGGGACATAACCGGTGAAGCTTTCTTT
>TRBJ2-3|TRBV11-2|TRBD1|few
CASSRTGYSTDTQYF
TGTGCCAGCTCCCGGACAGGTTATAGCACAGATACGCAGTATTTT
>TRBJ2-7|TRBV11-2|TRBD2|many
CASSPRLAGGRSSYEQYF
TGTGCCAGCAGCCCGCGACTAGCGGGAGGGAGAAGCTCCTACGAGCAGTACTTC
>TRBJ2-7|TRBV6-2/TRBV6-3|.|few
CASSYSGGAAYEQYF
TGTGCCAGCAGTTACTCAGGAGGGGCCGCCTACGAGCAGTACTTC
>TRBJ2-1|TRBV7-9|.|many
CASSPKGVDEQFF
TGTGCCAGCAGCCCCAAGGGGGTGGATGAGCAGTTCTTC
>TRBJ2-1|TRBV3-1|TRBD2|many
CASSHSGGAPEQFF
TGTGCCAGCAGCCATAGCGGGGGGGCCCCTGAGCAGTTCTTC
>TRBJ2-7|TRBV5-6|.|few
CASYSAGQLLYEQYF
TGTGCCAGCTACAGCGCTGGACAGCTTCTCTACGAGCAGTACTTC
>TRBJ2-5|TRBV7-2|.|many
CASSLGAGRETQYF
TGTGCCAGCAGCTTAGGGGCAGGGAGAGAGACCCAGTACTTC
>TRBJ2-1|TRBV29-1|TRBD1|.
CSVEPPGQGYEQFF
TGCAGCGTTGAGCCCCCGGGACAGGGTTATGAGCAGTTCTTC
>TRBJ1-2|TRBV12-3/TRBV12-4|TRBD1|many
CASSPYGTGGGNGYTF
TGTGCCAGCAGCCCATACGGGACAGGGGGCGGAAATGGCTACACCTTC
>TRBJ2-7|TRBV20-1|.|few
CSARDRQAYEQYF
TGCAGTGCTAGAGATCGGCAAGCCTACGAGCAGTACTTC
>TRBJ2-1|TRBV28|.|many
CASSSRGLNEQFF
TGTGCCAGCAGTTCCCGGGGCCTCAATGAGCAGTTCTTC
>TRBJ2-2|TRBV25-1|TRBD1|many
CASKQGAGGRYTGELFF
TGTGCCAGCAAACAGGGGGCAGGGGGAAGATACACCGGGGAGCTGTTTTTT
>TRBJ2-7|TRBV15|TRBD2|few
CATSSRGAGFYEQYF
TGTGCCACCAGCAGTCGGGGAGCGGGATTCTACGAGCAGTACTTC
>TRBJ2-5|TRBV24-1|TRBD1|many
CAKRTGGETQYF
TGTGCCAAAAGGACAGGGGGAGAGACCCAGTACTTC
>TRBJ2-3|TRBV10-3|TRBD1|.
CAIRSPGTGYSDTQYF
TGTGCCATCAGAAGTCCCGGGACAGGGTATTCAGATACGCAGTATTTT
>TRBJ2-1|TRBV6-2/TRBV6-3|.|many
CASNDAVSSYNEQFF
TGTGCGAGTAACGACGCGGTGAGCTCCTACAATGAGCAGTTCTTC
>TRBJ2-6|TRBV12-3/TRBV12-4|.|.
CARSLALGPLSGANVLTF
TGTGCCCGCAGTTTAGCTCTGGGACCCCTCTCTGGGGCCAACGTCCTGACTTTC
>TRBJ2-7|TRBV28|.|.
CASSLPGGNDYEQYF
TGTGCCAGCAGTTTACCTGGGGGTAACGACTACGAGCAGTACTTC
>TRBJ2-7|TRBV6-1|TRBD1|few
CASSELTGEPYEQYF
TGTGCCAGCAGTGAATTGACAGGGGAACCCTACGAGCAGTACTTC
>TRBJ2-1|TRBV4-1|.|.
CASSQEPGAGWNEQFF
TGCGCCAGCAGCCAAGAACCGGGGGCCGGATGGAATGAGCAGTTCTTC
>TRBJ2-2|TRBV6-2/TRBV6-3|.|few
CASSPIPRISNTGELFF
TGTGCCAGCAGTCCTATCCCCCGGATCTCGAACACCGGGGAGCTGTTTTTT
>TRBJ1-5|TRBV29-1|.|few
CSVGTANQPQHF
TGCAGCGTTGGGACCGCCAATCAGCCCCAGCATTTT
>TRBJ2-7|TRBV11-1|.|many
CASSLDLIYEQYF
TGTGCCAGCAGCTTAGATTTGATCTACGAGCAGTACTTC
>TRBJ1-5|TRBV2|.|few
CASSDVQSNQPQHF
TGTGCCAGCAGTGACGTGCAGTCAAATCAGCCCCAGCATTTT
>TRBJ2-7|TRBV4-3|.|.
CASSQNWQDTSYEQYF
TGCGCCAGCAGCCAAAATTGGCAGGATACCTCCTACGAGCAGTACTTC
>TRBJ1-1|TRBV5-4|TRBD1|.
CASSALAGTGNTEAFF
TGTGCCAGCAGCGCTTTAGCCGGGACAGGGAACACTGAAGCTTTCTTT
>TRBJ2-1|TRBV11-1|TRBD2|.
CASNLPQGLAGVYGEQFF
TGTGCCAGCAACCTACCCCAGGGACTAGCGGGAGTATATGGGGAGCAGTTCTTC
>TRBJ1-2|TRBV7-9|.|few
CASSLAMGAGYTF
TGTGCCAGCAGCTTAGCCATGGGGGCAGGCTACACCTTC
>TRBJ2-1|TRBV20-1|.|.
CSAHFRDRRNEQFF
TGCAGTGCACATTTCCGGGACCGACGCAATGAGCAGTTCTTC
>TRBJ2-7|TRBV28|.|.
CASSLGAQLEQYF
TGTGCCAGCAGCCTTGGGGCCCAGCTGGAGCAGTACTTC
>TRBJ2-5|TRBV7-9|.|few
CASSLRGDRETQYF
TGTGCCAGCAGCTTAAGGGGAGATCGAGAGACCCAGTACTTC
>TRBJ1-1|TRBV12-3/TRBV12-4|TRBD1|many
CASSATGVTEAFF
TGTGCCAGCAGTGCGACAGGGGTTACTGAAGCTTTCTTT
>TRBJ2-5|TRBV29-1|TRBD1|many
CSVGTGGQETQYF
TGCAGCGTGGGAACAGGGGGCCAAGAGACCCAGTACTTC
>TRBJ2-7|TRBV10-3|.|many
CAISESSSGIPGEQYF
TGTGCCATCAGTGAGTCGTCAAGTGGGATCCCGGGGGAGCAGTACTTC
>TRBJ2-2|TRBV9|.|.
CASSVGHLVTPELFF
TGTGCCAGCAGCGTAGGACACTTGGTGACCCCGGAGCTGTTTTTT
>TRBJ1-6|TRBV12-3/TRBV12-4|.|few
CASSPGTRSPLHF
TGTGCCAGCAGTCCAGGGACTAGGTCACCCCTCCACTTT
>TRBJ1-1|TRBV18|.|many
CASSPPGNTEAFF
TGTGCCAGCTCACCGCCAGGGAACACTGAAGCTTTCTTT
>TRBJ2-1|TRBV6-5|.|many
CASRDSYNEQFF
TGTGCCAGCAGAGACTCCTACAATGAGCAGTTCTTC
>TRBJ2-5|TRBV3-1|.|.
CASRHETGLQETQYF
TGTGCCAGCAGACATGAAACAGGGCTCCAAGAGACCCAGTACTTC
>TRBJ2-3|TRBV11-2|.|few
CASSLDGVRGAGTDTQYF
TGTGCCAGCAGCTTAGATGGGGTCAGGGGCGCAGGGACAGATACGCAGTATTTT
>TRBJ2-3|TRBV20-1|.|.
CSASKGSSDTQYF
TGCAGTGCAAGTAAGGGTAGCTCGGATACGCAGTATTTT
>TRBJ2-5|TRBV19|.|few
CASSIVAEETQYF
TGTGCCAGTAGTATAGTGGCAGAAGAGACCCAGTACTTC
>TRBJ1-6|TRBV4-1|.|.
CASSPAGSPLHF
TGCGCCAGCAGCCCTGCGGGTTCACCCCTCCACTTT